A single sample gave rise to the 32 T cell receptor beta chains below, sequenced in a study of T cells expressing NK-cell markers (dated by TCRdb to the early 2020s). Library preparation was by 5' RACE. Sequenced using an Illumina HiSeq 2000. TCRdb reprocessed the reads, reporting each CDR3 protein sequence once and no DNA. This sample's clone table shows 350,000 to 500,000 distinct CDR3 sequences. Roughly 7.2% of the sample rests with the top ten. The sequencing sample was made of blood T cells: a sorted CD56 or NKG2C T cell subset, CD4+ or CD8+ T cells, or bulk PBMC T cells (not recorded which). The receptors were sampled from a woman aged 18-70 years in good health.

The chain uses TRBV6-2 or TRBV6-3 and TRBJ2-7; TCRdb's D gene call, TRBD1, goes unchecked for lack of DNA. The germline V gene has CDR1 MNHEY and CDR2 SVGEGT. The CDR3 sequence is 15 residues long. CDR3 residues: CASSYSSRGEAEQYF.

The chain has TRBV12-3 or TRBV12-4 and TRBJ2-5; TCRdb calls TRBD1, which cannot be checked without DNA. CDR3 length: 15 residues. CDR3 sequence: CASSLRDRSEETQYF.

The chain uses TRBV7-2 and TRBJ1-2; TCRdb proposes TRBD1, but this gene call is untestable without DNA. This CDR3 has 13 amino acids. Germline-derived CDR1 and CDR2 are SGHTA and FQGNSA. The CDR3 loop is CASSPPGGYSYTF.

The chain combines TRBV27 with TRBJ2-3; TCRdb outputs TRBD1, but without DNA this stays unchecked. Germline assignment: CDR1 MNHEY and CDR2 SMNVEV (reference sequence). CDR3 length equals 16 residues. CDR3: CASSLSGGAPGDTQYF.

V is TRBV19 and J is TRBJ1-5. This CDR3 is 14 amino acids long. CDR1 and CDR2 (germline): LNHDA, SQIVND (reference sequence). CDR3: CASSIVASNQPQHF.

The CDR3 is CASSWGDRGSDTQYF. V is TRBV5-4 and J is TRBJ2-3; TCRdb indicates TRBD1, and absent DNA this call remains unverified. The CDR3 runs 15 residues. Looked up from germline, CDR1 is SGHNT and CDR2 is YYREEE (reference sequence).

The rearrangement joins TRBV9 to TRBJ2-3. This CDR3 is built from 15 residues. Looked up from germline, CDR1 is SGDLS and CDR2 is YYNGEE. This chain's CDR3 is CASSVGLISTDTQYF. The whole variable domain, remainder taken from reference TRBV9 and TRBJ2-3, is DSGVTQTPKHLITATGQRVTLRCSPRSGDLSVYWYQQSLDQGLQFLIQYYNGEERAKGNILERFSAQQFPDLHSELNLSSLELGDSALYFCASSVGLISTDTQYFGPGTRLTVL.

The gene calls are TRBV20-1 and TRBJ2-5; the D call of TRBD1 rests on TCRdb alone, since no DNA is present to check it. The CDR3 loop spans 13 amino acids. Per the germline V gene, CDR1 is DFQATT and CDR2 is SNEGSKA (reference sequence). The CDR3 reads CSATGDLAETQYF.

This chain links TRBV6-2 or TRBV6-3 with TRBJ1-5. The CDR3 sequence is 13 residues long. Germline values: CDR1 MNHEY, CDR2 SVGEGT. Here the CDR3 reads CASDPYSNQPQHF.

The rearrangement uses TRBV5-1 and TRBJ2-2. Germline CDR1 and CDR2: SGHRS and YFSETQ. There are 13 residues in the CDR3. The CDR3 region is CASSFGDTGELFF.

V is TRBV12-3 or TRBV12-4 and J is TRBJ1-1; as DNA is missing, the TRBD1 call by TCRdb cannot be tested. CDR3 length: 13 amino acids. The CDR3 sequence is CASTNFGGTEAFF.

The rearrangement uses TRBV20-1 and TRBJ2-7; lacking DNA, the TRBD1 call made by TCRdb goes unchecked. The V gene's germline CDR1 is DFQATT and CDR2 SNEGSKA (reference sequence). The CDR3 is 11 residues long. The chain's CDR3 is CSALRVGEQYF.

This chain joins TRBV9 and TRBJ2-3; the D gene TCRdb calls, TRBD1, cannot be checked with no DNA. The germline V gene encodes CDR1 SGDLS and CDR2 YYNGEE. CDR3 size: 17 residues. CDR3 loop: CASSLTGGRIGTDTQYF.

The chain employs TRBV7-9 and TRBJ2-7; TCRdb reports TRBD1, a call that lacks DNA to check it against. CDR1 SEHNR and CDR2 FQNEAQ come from the germline V gene (reference sequence). This CDR3 region has 14 residues. This chain's CDR3 is CASSYRDSSHEQYF.

The chain carries TRBV12-3 or TRBV12-4 and TRBJ2-3; TCRdb gives TRBD1 as the D gene, but with no DNA this cannot be confirmed. The length of the CDR3 is 16 residues. The CDR3 protein is CASRAAGDRSTDTQYF.

V usage is TRBV20-1 and J usage is TRBJ2-1; TCRdb lists TRBD1, though no DNA is available to test this call. CDR1 and CDR2 from the germline V gene are DFQATT and SNEGSKA (reference sequence). This CDR3 is built from 16 residues. CDR3: CSAHRQAGPPNNEQFF.

CDR3 in amino acids: CPHGLLLNNQPQHF. V and J are TRBV5-1 and TRBJ1-5. This CDR3 region has 14 residues. Germline V CDR1 and CDR2: SGHRS, YFSETQ.

The CDR3 is CASSLSGGGYTF. The chain carries TRBV12-3 or TRBV12-4 and TRBJ1-2; the TCRdb D gene call, TRBD1, has no DNA to confirm it. CDR3 length: 12 residues.

The chain joins TRBV10-3 to TRBJ2-1; with no DNA, the TCRdb D assignment of TRBD1 cannot be verified. This CDR3 spans 14 amino acids. CDR1 ENHRY and CDR2 SYGVKD come from the germline V gene. The CDR3 spells CAINGDRDYNEQFF.

The CDR3 protein is CASSNLAGGRNEQFF. The chain couples TRBV7-2 to TRBJ2-1; the TCRdb D gene call, TRBD2, has no DNA to confirm it. Germline V gene data show CDR1 as SGHTA and CDR2 as FQGNSA. The CDR3 sequence is 15 residues long.

The V gene is TRBV9, the J gene TRBJ2-1; TCRdb's D call, TRBD2, is unchecked because there is no DNA. CDR1 and CDR2 (germline): SGDLS, YYNGEE. The CDR3 has 15 amino acids. CDR3 amino acids: CASSFIGGAGDEQFF.

The V call is TRBV11-2, the J call TRBJ2-1; with no DNA, the TCRdb D assignment of TRBD2 cannot be verified. The CDR3 consists of 15 residues. Germline-derived CDR1 and CDR2 are SGHAT and FQNNGV. CDR3 sequence: CASSLLAGIYNEQFF.

The rearrangement links TRBV7-2 to TRBJ2-1. CDR3 length: 15 amino acids. Germline V lookup: CDR1 SGHTA, CDR2 FQGNSA. This CDR3 is CASSSHTNSYNEQFF.

This rearrangement joins TRBV30 to TRBJ2-1; absent DNA, TCRdb's TRBD2 call cannot be checked. Germline lookup yields CDR1 GTSNPN and CDR2 SVGIG (reference sequence). This CDR3 comprises 16 residues. CDR3 in amino acids: CAWSGRTSQPYNEQFF. Looking up the rest from reference TRBV30 and TRBJ2-1 gives the full variable domain: SQTIHQWPATLVQPVGSPLSLECTVEGTSNPNLYWYRQAAGRGLQLLFYSVGIGQISSEVPQNLSASRPQDRQFILSSKKLLLSDSGFYLCAWSGRTSQPYNEQFFGPGTRLTVL.

The CDR3 sequence: CASSIRGGDNEQFF. This chain links TRBV6-2 or TRBV6-3 with TRBJ2-1; TCRdb calls TRBD1, which cannot be checked without DNA. CDR1 and CDR2 (germline): MNHEY, SVGEGT. The CDR3 extends over 14 amino acids.

The genes are TRBV12-3 or TRBV12-4 and TRBJ2-3; TCRdb picks TRBD1, but there is no DNA to check that call. The CDR3 spans 14 residues. The CDR3 sequence: CASSRTGLLDTQYF.

V usage is TRBV12-3 or TRBV12-4 and J usage is TRBJ1-1; with no DNA, the TCRdb D assignment of TRBD1 cannot be verified. This CDR3 region has 15 residues. CDR3 region: CASSEKFVGQTEAFF.

The chain employs TRBV6-5 and TRBJ1-2; there is no DNA to check the TCRdb D call of TRBD1. Germline-derived CDR1 and CDR2 are MNHEY and SVGAGI. The CDR3 spans 16 residues. CDR3 protein: CASSYSGQGVVYGYTF.

The rearrangement joins TRBV6-5 to TRBJ2-7; there is no DNA to check the TCRdb D call of TRBD1. Germline CDR1 reads MNHEY; CDR2 reads SVGAGI. The CDR3 runs to 15 residues. CDR3 amino acids: CASSYSGAGSYEQYF.

The chain has TRBV18 and TRBJ2-1; the TCRdb D gene call, TRBD2, has no DNA to confirm it. This CDR3 region has 15 residues. Per germline, CDR1 KGHSH and CDR2 LQKENI. CDR3 residues: CASSPGTSGSNEQFF.

The V call is TRBV7-9, the J call TRBJ1-4. Germline V CDR1 and CDR2: SEHNR, FQNEAQ (reference sequence). The CDR3 contains 14 residues. The CDR3 is CASSSAATNEKLFF.

The gene calls are TRBV20-1 and TRBJ2-7; TCRdb returns TRBD2, unconfirmable since there is no DNA. The CDR3 is 19 residues long. CDR1 and CDR2 from the germline V gene are DFQATT and SNEGSKA (reference sequence). CDR3 region: CSARVQKAGGPSGGYEQYF.